This TCR beta chain comes out of a study of blood T cell repertoires in COVID-19. Source study methods: Reference gene primer amplification gave estimated nucleated cell counts. Some clones are missing from TCRdb's copy, which holds only in-frame ones; the method was immunoSEQ multiplex PCR. V and J calls and clone size follow that table, whereas D and trimming were derived from the DNA. The sample contains approximately 200,000 clones, 70% to 90% of which appear only once. Germline CDR1 and CDR2: SEHNR and FQNEAQ (reference sequence). Deletions cut 3 bases from V and 2 bases from J, with 10 bases between. The CDR3 is 14 amino acids.

J is TRBJ2-5 and V is TRBV7-9; D gene uncertain. The clonotype was recovered from a woman in her twenties or thirties with acute or convalescent COVID-19. Sequencing was performed on peripheral blood. CDR3 sequence reads: CASSFIIGQETQYF. The DNA of the CDR3 is TGTGCCAGCAGCTTTATTATCGGTCAAGAGACCCAGTACTTC.